This record concerns one T cell receptor beta chain sequence. Its antigen is still unknown. This record comes from a study of PD-1 blockade in classical Hodgkin lymphoma. Study conclusions and caveats: Factors driving the repertoire differences, possibly disease activity or prior therapy, remain undefined. Reports indicated that newly diagnosed patients had lower baseline TCR diversity than healthy donors did. Partial responders and progressors had significantly lower baseline TCR diversity. CD4+ TCR diversity, unlike CD8+, climbed significantly by C4D1.

V was pared by 8 bases and J by 1 base, with 9 bases between. CDR1 and CDR2 (germline): LNHDA, SQIVND (reference sequence). The CDR3 runs to 13 residues. Relapse after autologous stem cell transplantation occurred in every patient, and brentuximab vedotin exposure varied. The protocol was immunoSEQ multiplex PCR, while the TCRdb copy is restricted to in-frame clones and leaves out a portion. The table records about 110,000 clones, about nine tenths of them present only once. The TCR originated in a human donor with classical Hodgkin lymphoma. The rearrangement links TRBV19 to TRBJ2-1; no definite D call. Sequenced material: peripheral blood mononuclear cells (PBMCs), taken before the second cycle of nivolumab. In DNA form, the CDR3 reads TGTGCCAGTCTGGGTGGGTCCTACAATGAGCAGTTCTTC. This gives the protein CASLGGSYNEQFF. Full variable domain (rest looked up from reference TRBV19 and TRBJ2-1): DGGITQSPKYLFRKEGQNVTLSCEQNLNHDAMYWYRQDPGQGLRLIYYSQIVNDFQKGDIAEGYSVSREKKESFPLTVTSAQKNPTAFYLCASLGGSYNEQFFGPGTRLTVL.